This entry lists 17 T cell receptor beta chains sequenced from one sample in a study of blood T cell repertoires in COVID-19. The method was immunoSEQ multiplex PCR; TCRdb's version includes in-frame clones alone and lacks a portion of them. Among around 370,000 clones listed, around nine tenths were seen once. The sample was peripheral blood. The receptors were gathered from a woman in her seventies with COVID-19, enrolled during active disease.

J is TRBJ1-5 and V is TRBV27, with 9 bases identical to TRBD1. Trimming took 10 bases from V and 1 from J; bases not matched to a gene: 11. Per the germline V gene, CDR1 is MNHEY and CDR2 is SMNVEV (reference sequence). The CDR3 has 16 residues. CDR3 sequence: CATLLTGGLSNQPQHF. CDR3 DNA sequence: TGTGCCACCCTATTAACAGGGGGCTTGAGCAATCAGCCCCAGCATTTT.

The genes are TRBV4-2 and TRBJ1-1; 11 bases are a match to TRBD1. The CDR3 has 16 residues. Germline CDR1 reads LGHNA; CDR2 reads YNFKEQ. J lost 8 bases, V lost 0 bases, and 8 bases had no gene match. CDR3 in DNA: TGTGCCAGCAGCCAAGATGGTCGGACAGGGGGCTTGGAAGCTTTCTTT. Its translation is CASSQDGRTGGLEAFF.

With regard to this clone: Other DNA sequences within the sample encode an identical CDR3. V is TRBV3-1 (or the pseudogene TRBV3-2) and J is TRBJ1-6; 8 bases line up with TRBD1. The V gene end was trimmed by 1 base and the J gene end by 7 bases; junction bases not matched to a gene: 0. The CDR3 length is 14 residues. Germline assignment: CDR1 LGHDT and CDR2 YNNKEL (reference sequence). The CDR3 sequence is CASSQGQGNSPLHF. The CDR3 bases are TGTGCCAGCAGCCAAGGACAGGGGAATTCACCCCTCCACTTT.

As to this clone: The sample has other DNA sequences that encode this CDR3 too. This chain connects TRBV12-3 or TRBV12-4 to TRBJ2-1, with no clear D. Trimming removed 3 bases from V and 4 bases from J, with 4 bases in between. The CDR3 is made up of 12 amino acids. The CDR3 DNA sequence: TGTGCCAGCAGTTTTCTTTACAATGAGCAGTTCTTC. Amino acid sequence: CASSFLYNEQFF.

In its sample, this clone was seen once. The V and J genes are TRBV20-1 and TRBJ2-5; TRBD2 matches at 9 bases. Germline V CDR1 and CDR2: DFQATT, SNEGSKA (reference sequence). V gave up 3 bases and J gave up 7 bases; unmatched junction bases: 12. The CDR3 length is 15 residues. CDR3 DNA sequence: TGCAGTGCTAGTTATAGCGGGGGCTCCTCTTCGACCCAGTACTTC. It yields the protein CSASYSGGSSSTQYF.

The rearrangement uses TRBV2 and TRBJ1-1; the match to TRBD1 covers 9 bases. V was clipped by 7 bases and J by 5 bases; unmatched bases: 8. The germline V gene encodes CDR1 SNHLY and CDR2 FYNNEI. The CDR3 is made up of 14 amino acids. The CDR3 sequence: CASNTGTGMTEAFF. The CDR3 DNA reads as TGTGCCAGCAATACCGGGACAGGGATGACTGAAGCTTTCTTT.

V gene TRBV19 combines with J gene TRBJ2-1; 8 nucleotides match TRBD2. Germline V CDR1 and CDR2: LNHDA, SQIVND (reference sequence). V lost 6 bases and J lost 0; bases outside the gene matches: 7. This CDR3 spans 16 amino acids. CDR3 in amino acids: CASRSVAGSSYNEQFF. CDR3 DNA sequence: TGTGCCAGTAGATCCGTAGCGGGGAGCTCCTACAATGAGCAGTTCTTC.

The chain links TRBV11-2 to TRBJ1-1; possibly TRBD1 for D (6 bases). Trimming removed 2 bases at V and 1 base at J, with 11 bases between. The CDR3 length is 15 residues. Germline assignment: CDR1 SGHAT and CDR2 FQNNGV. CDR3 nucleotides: TGTGCCAGCAGCTTATCAGGGGTGGGGAACACTGAAGCTTTCTTT. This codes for CASSLSGVGNTEAFF.

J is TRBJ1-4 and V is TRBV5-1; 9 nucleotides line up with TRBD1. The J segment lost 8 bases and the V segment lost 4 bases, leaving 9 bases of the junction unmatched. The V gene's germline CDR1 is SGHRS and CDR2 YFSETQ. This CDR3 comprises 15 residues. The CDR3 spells CASSRTGGAIEKLFF. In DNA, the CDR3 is TGCGCCAGCAGCAGAACAGGGGGCGCGATCGAAAAACTGTTTTTT.

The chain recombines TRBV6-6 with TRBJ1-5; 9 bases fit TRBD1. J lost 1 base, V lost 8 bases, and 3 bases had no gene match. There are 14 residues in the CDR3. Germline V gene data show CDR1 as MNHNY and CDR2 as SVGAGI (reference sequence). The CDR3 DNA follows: TGTGCCAGCCAACAGGGGGCGAGCAATCAGCCCCAGCATTTT. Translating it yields CASQQGASNQPQHF.

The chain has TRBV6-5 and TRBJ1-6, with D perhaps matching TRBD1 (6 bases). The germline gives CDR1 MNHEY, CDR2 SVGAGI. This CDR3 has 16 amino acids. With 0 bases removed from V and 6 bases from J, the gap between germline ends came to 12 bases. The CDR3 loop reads CASSYSSGARNSPLHF. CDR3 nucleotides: TGTGCCAGCAGTTACTCGTCAGGGGCGCGTAATTCACCCCTCCACTTT.

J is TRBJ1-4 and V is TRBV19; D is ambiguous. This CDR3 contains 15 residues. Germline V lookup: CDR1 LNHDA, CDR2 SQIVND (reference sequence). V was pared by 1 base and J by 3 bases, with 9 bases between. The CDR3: CASSIGGMSNEKLFF. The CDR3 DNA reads TGTGCCAGTAGTATAGGAGGGATGTCTAATGAAAAACTGTTTTTT.

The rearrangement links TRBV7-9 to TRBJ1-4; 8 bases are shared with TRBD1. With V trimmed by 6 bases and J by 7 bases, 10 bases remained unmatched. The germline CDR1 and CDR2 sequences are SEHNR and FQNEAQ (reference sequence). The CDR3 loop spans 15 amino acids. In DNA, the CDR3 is TGTGCCAGCAGTTCCCTCTCAGGGGGCCGTGAAAAACTGTTTTTT. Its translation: CASSSLSGGREKLFF.

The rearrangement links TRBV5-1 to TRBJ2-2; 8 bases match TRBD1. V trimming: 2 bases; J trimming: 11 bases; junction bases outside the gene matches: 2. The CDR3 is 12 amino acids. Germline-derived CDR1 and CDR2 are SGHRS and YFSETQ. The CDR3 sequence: CASSFDRGELFF. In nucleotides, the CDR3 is TGCGCCAGCAGCTTCGACAGGGGCGAGCTGTTTTTT.

This CDR3 is CASGLGQGLSSGNTIYF. CDR3 DNA: TGTGCTAGTGGTTTGGGACAGGGACTCAGCTCTGGAAACACCATATATTTT. The chain employs TRBV12-5 and TRBJ1-3, with TRBD1 matching over 7 bases. The CDR3 totals 17 residues. Germline CDR1 LGHNT, CDR2 FRNRAP. The V and J ends lost 1 base and 0 bases, in that order; junction bases with no gene match: 6.

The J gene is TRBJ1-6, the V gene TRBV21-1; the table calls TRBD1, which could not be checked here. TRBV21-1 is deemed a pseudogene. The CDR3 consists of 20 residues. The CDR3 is CARTPLCWATVAPIISPLHF. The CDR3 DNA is TGTGCCAGGACCCCATTATGTTGGGCAACGGTCGCTCCTATAATTTCACCCCTCCACTTT.

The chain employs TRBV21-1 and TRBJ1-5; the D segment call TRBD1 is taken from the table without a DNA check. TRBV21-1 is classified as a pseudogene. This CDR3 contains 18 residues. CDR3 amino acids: CASSKALWAGTTNQPQHF. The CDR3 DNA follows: TGTGCCAGCAGCAAAGCGCTTTGGGCAGGGACAACAAATCAGCCCCAGCATTTT.